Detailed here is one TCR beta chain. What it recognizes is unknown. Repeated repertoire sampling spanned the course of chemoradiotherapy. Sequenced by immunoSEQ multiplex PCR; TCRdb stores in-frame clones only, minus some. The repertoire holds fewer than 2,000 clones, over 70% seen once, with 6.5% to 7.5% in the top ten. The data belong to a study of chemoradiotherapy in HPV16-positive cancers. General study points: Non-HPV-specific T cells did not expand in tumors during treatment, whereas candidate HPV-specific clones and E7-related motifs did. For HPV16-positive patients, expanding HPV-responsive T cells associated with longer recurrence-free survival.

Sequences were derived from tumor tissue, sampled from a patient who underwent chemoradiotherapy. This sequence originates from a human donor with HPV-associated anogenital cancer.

The DNA of the CDR3 is TGTGCCAGCAGCTTTTACGACCCTAACACCGGGGAGCTGTTTTTT. Encoded protein: CASSFYDPNTGELFF. The V call is TRBV5-6, the J call TRBJ2-2; D is undetermined. CDR3 length: 15 amino acids. V shed 2 bases and J shed 2 bases, with 10 bases lying between them. Germline CDR1 SGHDT, CDR2 YYEEEE.